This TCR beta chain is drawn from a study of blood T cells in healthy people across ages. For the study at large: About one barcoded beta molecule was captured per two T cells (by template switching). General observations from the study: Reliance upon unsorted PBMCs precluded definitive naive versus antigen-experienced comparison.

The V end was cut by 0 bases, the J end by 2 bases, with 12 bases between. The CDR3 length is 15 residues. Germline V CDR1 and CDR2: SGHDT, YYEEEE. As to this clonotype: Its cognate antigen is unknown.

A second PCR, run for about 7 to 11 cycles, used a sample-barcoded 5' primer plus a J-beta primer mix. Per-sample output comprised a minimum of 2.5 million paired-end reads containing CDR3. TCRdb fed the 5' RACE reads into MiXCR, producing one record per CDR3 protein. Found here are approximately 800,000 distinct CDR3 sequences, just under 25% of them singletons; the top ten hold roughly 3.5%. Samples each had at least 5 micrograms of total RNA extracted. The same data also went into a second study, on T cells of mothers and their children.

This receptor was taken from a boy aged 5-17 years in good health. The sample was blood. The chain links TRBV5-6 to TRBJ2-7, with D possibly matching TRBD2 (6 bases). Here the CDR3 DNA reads TGTGCCAGCAGCTTGGGCGCATCGGGGGCCTACGAGCAGTACTTC. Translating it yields CASSLGASGAYEQYF.